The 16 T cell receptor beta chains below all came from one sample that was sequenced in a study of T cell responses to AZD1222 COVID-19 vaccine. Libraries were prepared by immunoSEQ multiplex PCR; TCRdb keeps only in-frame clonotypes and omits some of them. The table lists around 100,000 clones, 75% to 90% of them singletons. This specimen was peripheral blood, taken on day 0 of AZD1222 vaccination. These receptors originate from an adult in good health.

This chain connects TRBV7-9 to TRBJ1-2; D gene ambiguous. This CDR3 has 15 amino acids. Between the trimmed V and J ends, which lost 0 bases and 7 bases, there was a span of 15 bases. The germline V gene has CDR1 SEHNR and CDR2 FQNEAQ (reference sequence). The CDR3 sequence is CASSLAGVLERGYTF. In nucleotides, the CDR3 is TGTGCCAGCAGCTTAGCAGGAGTATTGGAACGTGGCTACACCTTC.

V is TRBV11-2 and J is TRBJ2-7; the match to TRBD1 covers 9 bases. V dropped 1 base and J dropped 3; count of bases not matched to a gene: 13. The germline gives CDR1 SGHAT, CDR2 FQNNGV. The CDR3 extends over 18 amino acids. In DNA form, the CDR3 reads TGTGCCAGCAGCTTAGGAGGTTTATCACAGGGGGCTTTCTACGAGCAGTACTTC. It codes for CASSLGGLSQGAFYEQYF.

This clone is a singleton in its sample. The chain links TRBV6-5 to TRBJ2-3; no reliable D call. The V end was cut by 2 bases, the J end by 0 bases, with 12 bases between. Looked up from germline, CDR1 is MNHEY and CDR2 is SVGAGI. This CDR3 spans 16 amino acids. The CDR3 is CASSYAFIPSTDTQYF. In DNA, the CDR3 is TGTGCCAGCAGTTACGCCTTTATCCCTAGCACAGATACGCAGTATTTT.

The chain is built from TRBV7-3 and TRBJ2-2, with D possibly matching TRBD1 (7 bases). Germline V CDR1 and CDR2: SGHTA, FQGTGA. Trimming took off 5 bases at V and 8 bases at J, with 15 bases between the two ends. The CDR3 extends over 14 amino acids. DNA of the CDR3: TGTGCCAGCAGCATTCACAGGGGAGGTGGGGAGCTGTTTTTT. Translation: CASSIHRGGGELFF.

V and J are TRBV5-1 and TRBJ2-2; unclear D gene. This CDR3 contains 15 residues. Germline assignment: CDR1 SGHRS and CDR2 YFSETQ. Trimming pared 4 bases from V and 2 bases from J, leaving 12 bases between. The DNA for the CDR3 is TGCGCCAGCAGCCCAAGAGGCCAAAACACCGGGGAGCTGTTTTTT. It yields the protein CASSPRGQNTGELFF.

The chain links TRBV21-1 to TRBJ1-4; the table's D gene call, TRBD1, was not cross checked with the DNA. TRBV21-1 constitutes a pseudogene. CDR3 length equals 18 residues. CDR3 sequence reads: CASSKGGQNESLNEKLFF. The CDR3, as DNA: TGTGCCAGCAGCAAAGGGGGACAGAATGAGAGTCTTAATGAAAAACTGTTTTTT.

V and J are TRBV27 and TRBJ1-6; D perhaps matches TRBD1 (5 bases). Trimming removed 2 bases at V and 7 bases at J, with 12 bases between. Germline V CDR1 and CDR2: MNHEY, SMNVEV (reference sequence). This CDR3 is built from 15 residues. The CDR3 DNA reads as TGTGCCAGCAGTTTAATTCGGGAGGGGAATTCACCCCTCCACTTT. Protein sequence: CASSLIREGNSPLHF.

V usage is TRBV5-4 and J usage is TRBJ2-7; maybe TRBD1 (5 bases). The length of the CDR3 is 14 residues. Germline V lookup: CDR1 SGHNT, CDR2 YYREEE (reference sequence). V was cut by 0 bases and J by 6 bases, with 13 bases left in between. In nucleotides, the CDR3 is TGTGCCAGCAGCTTGGACGACAGCCCCCTCGAGCAGTACTTC. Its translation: CASSLDDSPLEQYF. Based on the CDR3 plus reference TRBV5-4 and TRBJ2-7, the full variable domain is ETGVTQSPTHLIKTRGQQVTLRCSSQSGHNTVSWYQQALGQGPQFIFQYYREEENGRGNFPPRFSGLQFPNYSSELNVNALELDDSALYLCASSLDDSPLEQYFGPGTRLTVT.

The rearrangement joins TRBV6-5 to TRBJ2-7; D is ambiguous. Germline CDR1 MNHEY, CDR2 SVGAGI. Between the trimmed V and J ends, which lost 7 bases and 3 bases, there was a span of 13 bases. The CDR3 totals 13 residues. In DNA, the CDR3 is TGTGCCAGCACCTCGACGGCGCGCTACGAGCAGTACTTC. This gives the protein CASTSTARYEQYF.

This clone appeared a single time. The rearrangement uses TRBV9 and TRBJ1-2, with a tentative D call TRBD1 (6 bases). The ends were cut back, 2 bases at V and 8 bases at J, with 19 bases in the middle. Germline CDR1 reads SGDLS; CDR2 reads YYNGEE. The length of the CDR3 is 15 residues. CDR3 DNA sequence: TGTGCCAGCAGCGTTTTGACAGGTTCCCCTTTCGGCTACACCTTC. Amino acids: CASSVLTGSPFGYTF.

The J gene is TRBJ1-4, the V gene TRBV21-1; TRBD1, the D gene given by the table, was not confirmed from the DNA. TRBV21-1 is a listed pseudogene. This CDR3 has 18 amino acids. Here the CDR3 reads CASSPVGQVGTQTEKLFF. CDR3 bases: TGTGCCAGCAGCCCCGTTGGACAGGTCGGAACCCAAACTGAAAAACTGTTTTTT.

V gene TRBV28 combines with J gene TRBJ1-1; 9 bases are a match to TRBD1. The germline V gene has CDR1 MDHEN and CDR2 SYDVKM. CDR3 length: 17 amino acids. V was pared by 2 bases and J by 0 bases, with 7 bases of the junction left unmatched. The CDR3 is CASSLVGQGIMNTEAFF. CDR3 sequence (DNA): TGTGCCAGCAGTTTAGTTGGACAGGGGATAATGAACACTGAAGCTTTCTTT. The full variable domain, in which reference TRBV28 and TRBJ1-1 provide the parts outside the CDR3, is DVKVTQSSRYLVKRTGEKVFLECVQDMDHENMFWYRQDPGLGLRLIYFSYDVKMKEKGDIPEGYSVSREKKERFSLILESASTNQTSMYLCASSLVGQGIMNTEAFFGQGTRLTVV.

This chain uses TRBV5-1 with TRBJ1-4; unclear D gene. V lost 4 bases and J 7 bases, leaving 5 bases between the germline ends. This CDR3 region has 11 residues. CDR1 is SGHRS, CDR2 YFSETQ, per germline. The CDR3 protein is CASSLIEKLFF. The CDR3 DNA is TGCGCCAGCAGCCTTATTGAAAAACTGTTTTTT. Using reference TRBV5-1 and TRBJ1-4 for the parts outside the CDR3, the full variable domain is KAGVTQTPRYLIKTRGQQVTLSCSPISGHRSVSWYQQTPGQGLQFLFEYFSETQRNKGNFPGRFSGRQFSNSRSEMNVSTLELGDSALYLCASSLIEKLFFGSGTQLSVL.

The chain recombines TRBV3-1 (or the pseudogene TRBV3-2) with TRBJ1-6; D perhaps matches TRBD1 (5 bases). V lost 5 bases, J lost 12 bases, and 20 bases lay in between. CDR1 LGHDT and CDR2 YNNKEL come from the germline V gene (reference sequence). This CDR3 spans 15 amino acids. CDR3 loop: CASSDVNSRGGPLHF. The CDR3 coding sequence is TGTGCCAGCAGCGATGTTAACTCCCGGGGGGGACCCCTCCACTTT.

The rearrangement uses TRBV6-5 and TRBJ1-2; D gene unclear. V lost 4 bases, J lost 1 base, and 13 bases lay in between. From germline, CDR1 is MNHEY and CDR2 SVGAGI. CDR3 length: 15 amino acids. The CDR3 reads CASSFAGVLNYGYTF. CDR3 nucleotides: TGTGCCAGCAGTTTCGCGGGAGTTCTTAACTATGGCTACACCTTC.

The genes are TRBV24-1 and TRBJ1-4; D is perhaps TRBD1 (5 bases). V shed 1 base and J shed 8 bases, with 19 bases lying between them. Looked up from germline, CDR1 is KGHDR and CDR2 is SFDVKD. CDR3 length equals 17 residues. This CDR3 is CATSDFTGAGCLEKLFF. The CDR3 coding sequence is TGTGCCACCAGTGATTTTACTGGGGCGGGCTGCTTGGAAAAACTGTTTTTT.